The 30 T cell receptor beta chains given below trace back to one sample, sequenced in a study of T cell responses to AZD1222 COVID-19 vaccine. Measured with immunoSEQ multiplex PCR; TCRdb has only the in-frame clones, and not every one. Of around 50,000 clones in the sample, around 85% were seen once. This specimen was peripheral blood, taken on day 0 of AZD1222 vaccination. All receptors come from an adult in good health.

The J gene is TRBJ2-3, the V gene TRBV30; 9 nucleotides line up with TRBD2. The CDR3 runs to 15 residues. Germline CDR1 and CDR2: GTSNPN and SVGIG (reference sequence). Trimming at V came to 0 bases and at J to 7 bases, leaving 8 bases not matched to a gene. This CDR3 reads CAWSVRREGQYTQYF. The CDR3 DNA reads as TGTGCCTGGAGTGTACGGCGGGAGGGCCAGTATACGCAGTATTTT.

This chain joins TRBV27 and TRBJ2-1, with TRBD2 identical over 10 bases. Germline V lookup: CDR1 MNHEY, CDR2 SMNVEV (reference sequence). The CDR3 is 16 residues long. Trimming took 2 bases from V and 4 from J; bases not matched to a gene: 5. CDR3 protein: CASSLPTSGVYNEQFF. The DNA for the CDR3 is TGTGCCAGCAGTTTACCTACTAGCGGGGTGTACAATGAGCAGTTCTTC.

This chain connects TRBV7-9 to TRBJ1-5, with D hard to call. V was clipped by 5 bases and J by 3 bases, with 8 bases between them. The CDR3 covers 13 residues. CDR1 is SEHNR and CDR2 is FQNEAQ in the germline V gene (reference sequence). CDR3 sequence: CASSPRDNQPQHF. CDR3 bases: TGTGCCAGCAGCCCACGGGACAATCAGCCCCAGCATTTT.

This clone was recorded only once. The V call is TRBV5-1, the J call TRBJ2-1; 12 positions agree with TRBD2. J was trimmed by 1 base and V by 4 bases; bases with no gene match: 9. CDR3 length: 18 amino acids. Germline V gives CDR1 SGHRS, CDR2 YFSETQ. CDR3 residues: CASSPSSSGGGSYNEQFF. CDR3 sequence (DNA): TGCGCCAGCAGCCCTAGCTCTAGCGGGGGGGGTTCCTACAATGAGCAGTTCTTC. Using reference TRBV5-1 and TRBJ2-1 for the parts outside the CDR3, the full variable domain is KAGVTQTPRYLIKTRGQQVTLSCSPISGHRSVSWYQQTPGQGLQFLFEYFSETQRNKGNFPGRFSGRQFSNSRSEMNVSTLELGDSALYLCASSPSSSGGGSYNEQFFGPGTRLTVL.

The J gene is TRBJ1-4, the V gene TRBV10-3, with 7 bases matching TRBD1. The CDR3 length is 14 residues. Germline CDR1 reads ENHRY; CDR2 reads SYGVKD. The ends lost 8 bases at V and 3 bases at J; junction bases unmatched: 6. CDR3 sequence (DNA): TGTGCCATCGGGTCCGGGACAGCTAATGAAAAACTGTTTTTT. As protein: CAIGSGTANEKLFF.

The chain has TRBV5-6 and TRBJ2-7; perhaps D is TRBD1 or TRBD2 (5 bases each). The CDR3 is 11 amino acids. Germline V gene sequence: CDR1 SGHDT, CDR2 YYEEEE. The V and J ends lost 5 bases and 6 bases respectively, with 9 bases between them. The CDR3 DNA reads as TGTGCCAGCAGTATCGGGACCGAGCAGTACTTC. Protein sequence: CASSIGTEQYF.

The chain has TRBV30 and TRBJ2-7, with D perhaps given as TRBD1 or TRBD2 (5 bases each). V was clipped by 1 base and J by 2 bases, with 15 bases between them. Germline V gene lookup returns CDR1 GTSNPN and CDR2 SVGIG (reference sequence). The CDR3 is made up of 15 amino acids. The CDR3 is CAWSGGPGRAYEQYF. The CDR3, as DNA: TGTGCCTGGAGTGGGGGACCAGGGAGAGCCTACGAGCAGTACTTC.

This clone was recorded only once. This chain uses TRBV27 with TRBJ2-7; tentative D call: TRBD1 (5 bases). Germline-derived CDR1 and CDR2 are MNHEY and SMNVEV (reference sequence). The V and J ends lost 3 bases and 5 bases respectively, with 11 bases between them. The CDR3 runs 13 residues. The CDR3 bases are TGTGCCAGCAGTTTCAATAGGGGCCACGAGCAGTACTTC. Translated: CASSFNRGHEQYF.

The chain uses TRBV7-9 and TRBJ1-1; no clear D. V gave up 2 bases and J gave up 2 bases, with 9 bases separating them. This CDR3 has 14 amino acids. Germline CDR1 is SEHNR and CDR2 is FQNEAQ (reference sequence). CDR3 nucleotide sequence: TGTGCCAGCAGCTTATTGCAGGATAACACTGAAGCTTTCTTT. Encoded protein: CASSLLQDNTEAFF.

To note about this clone: Relative to the germline gene, one junction end is altered; a read error may explain this. The chain is built from TRBV7-7 and TRBJ2-5; TRBD2 matches at 7 bases. CDR3 length: 14 amino acids. In germline, CDR1 is SSHAT, CDR2 FNYEAQ (reference sequence). CDR3 DNA sequence: TGTGCTAGCAGCTCAGCGGGGCTCCAAGAGACCCAGTACTTC. It translates to CASSSAGLQETQYF.

This clone was recorded once. The J gene is TRBJ1-1, the V gene TRBV29-1; D not certain. Trimming stripped 5 bases from V and 2 bases from J, with 9 bases between. The CDR3 sequence is 12 residues long. The germline gives CDR1 SQVTM, CDR2 ANQGSEA. CDR3 bases: TGCAGCGTTACATTTGGAAACACTGAAGCTTTCTTT. The encoded protein is CSVTFGNTEAFF.

As to this clone: This CDR3 is also generated by other DNA sequences in the sample. The chain joins TRBV28 to TRBJ1-5, with D maybe TRBD1 (5 bases). Germline CDR1 is MDHEN and CDR2 is SYDVKM. This CDR3 comprises 15 residues. V was pared by 3 bases and J by 6 bases, with 15 bases between. CDR3 region: CASSFGQGFRQPQHF. The CDR3 region has the DNA TGTGCCAGCAGTTTTGGGCAGGGTTTTCGTCAGCCCCAGCATTTT.

The J gene is TRBJ2-6, the V gene TRBV7-9; 10 bases match TRBD1. Germline CDR1 is SEHNR and CDR2 is FQNEAQ (reference sequence). The CDR3 contains 19 residues. The ends lost 4 bases at V and 5 bases at J; junction bases unmatched: 14. The CDR3 sequence: CASSSTLRTGGMRANVLTF. In DNA form, the CDR3 reads TGTGCCAGCAGCTCAACACTTCGGACAGGGGGAATGCGGGCCAACGTCCTGACTTTC.

V and J are TRBV9 and TRBJ1-2; D is undetermined. V gave up 0 bases and J gave up 8 bases, with 11 bases separating them. The V gene's germline CDR1 is SGDLS and CDR2 YYNGEE. The CDR3 extends over 13 amino acids. CDR3 sequence (DNA): TGTGCCAGCAGCGTAGCTCCAGATTCCGGCTACACCTTC. It is translated as CASSVAPDSGYTF.

The rearrangement links TRBV4-3 to TRBJ1-2, with 7 bases fitting TRBD1. This CDR3 contains 17 residues. Germline assignment: CDR1 LGHNA and CDR2 YSLEER. The junction had 14 bases not matched to a gene; V was cut back by 0 bases and J by 7 bases. CDR3 bases: TGCGCCAGCAGCCAAGATTTCAGCCAGGGGGTGTTTCGTGGCTACACCTTC. It codes for CASSQDFSQGVFRGYTF.

This clone was seen just once. The chain couples TRBV21-1 to TRBJ2-7; TRBD1 is the table's D call, not checked against the DNA. TRBV21-1 is designated a pseudogene. The CDR3 is made up of 16 amino acids. This CDR3 is CASSNGEDRVAYEQYF. Written as DNA, the CDR3 is TGTGCCAGCAGCAATGGGGAGGACAGGGTGGCCTACGAGCAGTACTTC.

The chain links TRBV2 to TRBJ2-4; D perhaps matches TRBD1 (5 bases). Germline CDR1 SNHLY, CDR2 FYNNEI. V gave up 0 bases and J gave up 9 bases, with 21 bases separating them. The CDR3 runs 17 residues. DNA for the CDR3: TGTGCCAGCAGTGAAGCGCCAGGGCACGACGCTGTGGGCATTCAGTACTTC. It codes for CASSEAPGHDAVGIQYF.

The chain links TRBV5-1 to TRBJ2-7, with 7 bases that match TRBD1. V shed 4 bases and J 2 bases; nucleotides not matched to a gene: 15. This CDR3 region has 17 residues. Germline CDR1 reads SGHRS; CDR2 reads YFSETQ. This CDR3 is CASSPRQGPTTTYEQYF. The CDR3 bases are TGCGCCAGCAGCCCGCGACAGGGCCCTACTACTACCTACGAGCAGTACTTC.

The chain uses TRBV24-1 and TRBJ1-5; D is unresolved. V was shortened by 4 bases and J by 4 bases, with 10 bases between the two germline ends. Germline V gene sequence: CDR1 KGHDR, CDR2 SFDVKD. CDR3 length: 14 amino acids. The CDR3, as DNA: TGTGCCACCAGTGACTTAGACGTTAATCAGCCCCAGCATTTT. Amino acid sequence: CATSDLDVNQPQHF.

This rearrangement joins TRBV7-9 to TRBJ1-3; D is undetermined. From germline, CDR1 is SEHNR and CDR2 FQNEAQ (reference sequence). Trimming pared 5 bases from V and 0 bases from J, leaving 11 bases between. This CDR3 contains 15 residues. The CDR3 loop is CASSRTRDSGNTIYF. Written as DNA, the CDR3 is TGTGCCAGCAGCCGGACGAGGGACTCTGGAAACACCATATATTTT.

This clone has a single count. V gene TRBV9 combines with J gene TRBJ2-1, with 11 bases matching TRBD2. The germline gives CDR1 SGDLS, CDR2 YYNGEE. This CDR3 has 21 amino acids. Germline trimming cut 5 bases from V and 0 bases from J; bases unmatched to any gene: 19. The CDR3 is CASSHSTGTSGDRSSYNEQFF. CDR3 nucleotides: TGTGCCAGCAGTCACTCGACCGGGACTAGCGGAGACCGGAGCTCCTACAATGAGCAGTTCTTC. Full variable domain (missing parts from reference TRBV9 and TRBJ2-1): DSGVTQTPKHLITATGQRVTLRCSPRSGDLSVYWYQQSLDQGLQFLIQYYNGEERAKGNILERFSAQQFPDLHSELNLSSLELGDSALYFCASSHSTGTSGDRSSYNEQFFGPGTRLTVL.

The chain carries TRBV6-2 or TRBV6-3 and TRBJ1-2, with unresolved D. Germline V lookup: CDR1 MNHEY, CDR2 SVGEGT. The CDR3 consists of 15 residues. Deletions cut 2 bases from V and 2 bases from J, with 12 bases between. CDR3 residues: CASSYGRDWNYGYTF. DNA for the CDR3: TGTGCCAGCAGTTACGGGAGGGATTGGAACTATGGCTACACCTTC.

The chain links TRBV3-1 (or the pseudogene TRBV3-2) to TRBJ1-6, with a tentative D call TRBD1 (5 bases). The length of the CDR3 is 16 residues. The germline V gene has CDR1 LGHDT and CDR2 YNNKEL (reference sequence). V lost 4 bases and J 8 bases, leaving 18 bases between the germline ends. The CDR3 nucleotides read TGTGCCAGCAGCCCCCGGGCTCAGGGTGTACATTCACCCCTCCACTTT. Residues: CASSPRAQGVHSPLHF.

This chain joins TRBV6-5 and TRBJ1-1, with D perhaps TRBD1 (5 bases). The germline gives CDR1 MNHEY, CDR2 SVGAGI. V was shortened by 6 bases and J by 2 bases, with 13 bases between the two germline ends. The CDR3 has 14 residues. Here the CDR3 DNA reads TGTGCCAGCAGCCTGGGGGGAACCAACACTGAAGCTTTCTTT. As protein: CASSLGGTNTEAFF.

As regards this clone: Mismatch with germline at one junction end may stem from a read error. The J gene is TRBJ1-2, the V gene TRBV7-7; D gene uncertain. This CDR3 is 16 amino acids long. CDR1 SSHAT and CDR2 FNYEAQ come from the germline V gene (reference sequence). The CDR3 is CASSAEEEVPNYGYTF. CDR3 nucleotide sequence: TGTGCTAGCAGCGCGGAGGAGGAAGTCCCTAACTATGGCTACACCTTC. The whole variable domain, remainder taken from reference TRBV7-7 and TRBJ1-2, is GAGVSQSPRYKVTKRGQDVTLRCDPISSHATLYWYQQALGQGPEFLTYFNYEAQPDKSGLPSDRFSAERPEGSISTLTIQRTEQRDSAMYRCASSAEEEVPNYGYTFGSGTRLTVV.

The gene calls are TRBV28 and TRBJ2-5, with TRBD1 matching over 7 bases. The CDR3 consists of 12 residues. In germline, CDR1 is MDHEN, CDR2 SYDVKM. The trim removed 10 bases at V and 2 bases at J, leaving 4 bases unmatched. DNA of the CDR3: TGTGCCACCTCGGGACAGCAAGAGACCCAGTACTTC. It encodes CATSGQQETQYF.

The chain links TRBV29-1 to TRBJ1-3; D possibly corresponds to TRBD1 (5 bases). The CDR3 contains 14 residues. V dropped 4 bases and J dropped 1 base, with 11 bases sitting between them. Germline assignment: CDR1 SQVTM and CDR2 ANQGSEA. The CDR3 bases are TGCAGCGTTGGGGACCTGAGGTCTGGAAACACCATATATTTT. Amino acid sequence: CSVGDLRSGNTIYF.

The count of this clone is one. The chain joins TRBV19 to TRBJ2-7; 9 positions match TRBD1. J was trimmed by 0 bases and V by 6 bases; bases with no gene match: 6. Germline V gives CDR1 LNHDA, CDR2 SQIVND (reference sequence). CDR3 length: 15 amino acids. The CDR3 nucleotides read TGTGCCAGTAGCTTTGGACAGGGGAGCTCCTACGAGCAGTACTTC. Translation gives CASSFGQGSSYEQYF.

The chain links TRBV7-3 to TRBJ2-2; D ambiguous. The CDR3 is made up of 13 amino acids. Trimming shortened V by 4 bases and J by 5 bases, and 8 bases separated the two germline ends. Germline V gives CDR1 SGHTA, CDR2 FQGTGA. CDR3: CASSSLGTGELFF. The CDR3 region has the DNA TGTGCCAGCAGCTCCCTCGGAACCGGGGAGCTGTTTTTT.

The rearrangement uses TRBV20-1 and TRBJ1-6; 8 bases agree with TRBD1. The length of the CDR3 is 15 residues. The germline V gene encodes CDR1 DFQATT and CDR2 SNEGSKA (reference sequence). V gave up 3 bases and J gave up 8 bases; unmatched junction bases: 9. CDR3 protein: CSASVQGAWDSPLHF. CDR3 in DNA: TGCAGTGCTAGTGTGCAGGGGGCTTGGGATTCACCCCTCCACTTT.